The 9 T cell receptor beta chains presented below share a single source sample, sequenced in a study of cytotoxic CD8 clonotypes in ibrutinib-treated CLL (dated by TCRdb to the early 2020s). Library construction relied on the immunoSEQ multiplex PCR assay. TCRdb obtained this table from immuneACCESS and retained in-frame rearrangements with V and J assigned. These tables miss some clones; where compared with another copy, unresolved V genes account for less than half of the shortfall, and the remainder is unexplained. Recorded for this sample are around 310,000 clones; roughly 85% of them occurred a single time. The ten largest clones take up 6.5% to 8% of the sample. Source: PBMCs, taken before ibrutinib treatment. All receptors come from a human donor with chronic lymphocytic leukemia.

Concerning this clone itself: The same CDR3 is also encoded by other DNA sequences in this sample. V is TRBV5-1 and J is TRBJ2-7; D unresolved. With 0 bases removed from V and 3 bases from J, the gap between germline ends came to 7 bases. The germline V gene encodes CDR1 SGHRS and CDR2 YFSETQ. The CDR3 covers 13 residues. The CDR3: CASSLALGYEQYF. CDR3 nucleotides: TGCGCCAGCAGCTTGGCTTTGGGCTACGAGCAGTACTTC.

This clone showed up just a few times. V gene TRBV11-3 combines with J gene TRBJ1-5; 7 bases line up with TRBD1. CDR1 is SGHNT, CDR2 YENEEA, per germline. The CDR3 extends over 16 amino acids. The J segment lost 6 bases and the V segment lost 0 bases, leaving 8 bases of the junction unmatched. The CDR3, as DNA: TGTGCCAGCAGCTTAGAGCGGAGGGGGCGAGGTCAGCCCCAGCATTTT. Translation gives CASSLERRGRGQPQHF.

This clone appeared a single time. The V and J genes are TRBV28 and TRBJ2-7; 7 nucleotides agree with TRBD1. The trim removed 0 bases at V and 6 bases at J, leaving 14 bases unmatched. CDR1 and CDR2 from the germline V gene are MDHEN and SYDVKM. The CDR3 has 17 residues. The CDR3, as DNA: TGTGCCAGCAGTTTATGGGGGACCGGGACAGAAAAAACCGAGCAGTACTTC. Its protein is CASSLWGTGTEKTEQYF. Filled out from reference TRBV28 and TRBJ2-7, the complete variable domain reads DVKVTQSSRYLVKRTGEKVFLECVQDMDHENMFWYRQDPGLGLRLIYFSYDVKMKEKGDIPEGYSVSREKKERFSLILESASTNQTSMYLCASSLWGTGTEKTEQYFGPGTRLTVT.

V is TRBV28 and J is TRBJ2-7; a weak D match, TRBD2 (6 bases). This CDR3 has 10 amino acids. Trimming shortened V by 4 bases and J by 13 bases, and 11 bases separated the two germline ends. The germline gives CDR1 MDHEN, CDR2 SYDVKM. The chain's CDR3 is CASSSRDSYF. The CDR3 DNA reads as TGTGCCAGCAGTTCGCGGGACTCCTACTTC.

This clone has only a few counts. The J gene is TRBJ2-3, the V gene TRBV27; maybe TRBD1 (5 bases). The CDR3 consists of 15 residues. Trimming took 4 bases from V and 2 from J, leaving 13 bases between them. The germline CDR1 and CDR2 sequences are MNHEY and SMNVEV (reference sequence). In DNA, the CDR3 is TGTGCCAGCAGTTATGGTTGGGGCGTCACAGATACGCAGTATTTT. Translated, it gives CASSYGWGVTDTQYF.

V usage is TRBV9 and J usage is TRBJ2-5; 11 bases line up with TRBD2. CDR3 length equals 17 residues. V trimming: 0 bases; J trimming: 5 bases; junction bases outside the gene matches: 9. The germline gives CDR1 SGDLS, CDR2 YYNGEE. CDR3 protein: CASSVGVSGRAGETQYF. The CDR3 region has the DNA TGTGCCAGCAGCGTAGGGGTTAGCGGGAGGGCTGGGGAGACCCAGTACTTC.

This sequence joins TRBV18 and TRBJ2-7; 10 nucleotides match TRBD2. This CDR3 has 14 amino acids. The trim removed 1 base at V and 6 bases at J, leaving 3 bases unmatched. Germline loops: CDR1 KGHSH, CDR2 LQKENI. The CDR3 DNA reads as TGTGCCAGCTCACCACGTAGCGGGAGGTTCGAGCAGTACTTC. Translating it yields CASSPRSGRFEQYF.

The V and J genes are TRBV6-6 and TRBJ1-3, with D perhaps matching TRBD1 (6 bases). CDR1 is MNHNY, CDR2 SVGAGI, per germline (reference sequence). The CDR3 is 12 amino acids. The ends were cut back, 5 bases at V and 6 bases at J, with 8 bases in the middle. The CDR3 nucleotides read TGTGCCAGCAGTAACAGGGCAAACACCATATATTTT. It specifies CASSNRANTIYF.

The gene calls are TRBV9 and TRBJ2-3; D remains unclear. The CDR3 contains 16 residues. Germline V gene data show CDR1 as SGDLS and CDR2 as YYNGEE. V was shortened by 4 bases and J by 0 bases, with 15 bases between the two germline ends. CDR3 residues: CASSPRLSASTDTQYF. In nucleotides, the CDR3 is TGTGCCAGCAGCCCCCGGTTAAGTGCTAGCACAGATACGCAGTATTTT. Complete variable domain (other parts from reference TRBV9 and TRBJ2-3): DSGVTQTPKHLITATGQRVTLRCSPRSGDLSVYWYQQSLDQGLQFLIQYYNGEERAKGNILERFSAQQFPDLHSELNLSSLELGDSALYFCASSPRLSASTDTQYFGPGTRLTVL.